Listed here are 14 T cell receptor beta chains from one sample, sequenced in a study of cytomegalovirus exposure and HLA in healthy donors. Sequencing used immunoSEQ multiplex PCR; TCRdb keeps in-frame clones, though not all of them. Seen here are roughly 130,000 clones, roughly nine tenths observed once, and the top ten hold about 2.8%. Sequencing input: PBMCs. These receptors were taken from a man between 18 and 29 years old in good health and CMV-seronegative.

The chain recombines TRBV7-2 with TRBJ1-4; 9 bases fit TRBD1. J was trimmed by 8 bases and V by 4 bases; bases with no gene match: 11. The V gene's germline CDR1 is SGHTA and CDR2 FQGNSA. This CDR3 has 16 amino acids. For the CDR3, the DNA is TGTGCCAGCAGCTACACCCCGGGGACAGGGCGGGAAAAACTGTTTTTT. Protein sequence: CASSYTPGTGREKLFF.

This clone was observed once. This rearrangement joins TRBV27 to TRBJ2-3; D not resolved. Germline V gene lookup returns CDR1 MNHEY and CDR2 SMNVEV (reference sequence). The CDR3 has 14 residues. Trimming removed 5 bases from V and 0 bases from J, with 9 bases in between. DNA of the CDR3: TGTGCCAGCAGTCAGTACACGAGCACAGATACGCAGTATTTT. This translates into CASSQYTSTDTQYF.

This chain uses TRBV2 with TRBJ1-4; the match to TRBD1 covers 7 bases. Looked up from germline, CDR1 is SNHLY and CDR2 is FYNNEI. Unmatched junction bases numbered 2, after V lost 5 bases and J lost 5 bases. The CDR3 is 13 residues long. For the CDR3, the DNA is TGTGCCAGCAGTAGGGACAGCAATGAAAAACTGTTTTTT. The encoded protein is CASSRDSNEKLFF.

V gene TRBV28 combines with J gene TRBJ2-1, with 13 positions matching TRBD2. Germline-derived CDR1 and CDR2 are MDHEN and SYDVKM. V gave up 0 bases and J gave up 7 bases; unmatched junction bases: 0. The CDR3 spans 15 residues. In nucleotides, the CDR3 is TGTGCCAGCAGTTTATGGACTAGCGGGAGGAATGAGCAGTTCTTC. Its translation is CASSLWTSGRNEQFF.

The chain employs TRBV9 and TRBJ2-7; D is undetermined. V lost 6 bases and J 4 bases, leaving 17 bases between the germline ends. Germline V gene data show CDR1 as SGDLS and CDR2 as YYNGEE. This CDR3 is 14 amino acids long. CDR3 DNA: TGTGCCAGCACTCCGACTCACTCCAATTACGAGCAGTACTTC. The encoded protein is CASTPTHSNYEQYF.

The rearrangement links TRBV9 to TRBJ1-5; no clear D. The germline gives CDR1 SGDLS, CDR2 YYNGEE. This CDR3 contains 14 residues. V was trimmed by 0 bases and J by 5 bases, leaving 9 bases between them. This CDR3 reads CASSVDAAHQPQHF. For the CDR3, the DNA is TGTGCCAGCAGCGTAGACGCGGCCCATCAGCCCCAGCATTTT.

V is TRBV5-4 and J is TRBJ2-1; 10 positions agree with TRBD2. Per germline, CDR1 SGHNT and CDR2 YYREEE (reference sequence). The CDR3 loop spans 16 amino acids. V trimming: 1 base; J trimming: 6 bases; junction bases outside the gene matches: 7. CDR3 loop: CASSLFVASGSNEQFF. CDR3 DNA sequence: TGTGCCAGCAGCTTGTTTGTGGCTAGCGGGAGCAATGAGCAGTTCTTC.

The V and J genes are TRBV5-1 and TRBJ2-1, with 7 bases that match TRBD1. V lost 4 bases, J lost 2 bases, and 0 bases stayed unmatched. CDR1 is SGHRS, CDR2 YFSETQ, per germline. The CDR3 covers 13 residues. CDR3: CASSQGAYNEQFF. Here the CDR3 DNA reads TGCGCCAGCAGCCAGGGGGCCTACAATGAGCAGTTCTTC.

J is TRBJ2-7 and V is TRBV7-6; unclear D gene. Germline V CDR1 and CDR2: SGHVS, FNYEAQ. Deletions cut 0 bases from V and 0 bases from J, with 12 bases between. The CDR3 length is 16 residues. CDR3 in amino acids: CASSLAGPVVSYEQYF. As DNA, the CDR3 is TGTGCCAGCAGCTTAGCGGGCCCCGTCGTCTCCTACGAGCAGTACTTC.

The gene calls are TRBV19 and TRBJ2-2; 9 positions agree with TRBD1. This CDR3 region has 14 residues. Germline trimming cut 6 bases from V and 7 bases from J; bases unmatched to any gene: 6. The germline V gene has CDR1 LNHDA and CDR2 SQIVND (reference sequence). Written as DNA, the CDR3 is TGTGCCAGTAGGGACAGGGGTGCAATCGGGGAGCTGTTTTTT. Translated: CASRDRGAIGELFF.

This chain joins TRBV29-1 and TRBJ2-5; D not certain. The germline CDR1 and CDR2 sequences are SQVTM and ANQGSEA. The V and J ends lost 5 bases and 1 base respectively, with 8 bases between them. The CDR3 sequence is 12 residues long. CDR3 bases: TGCAGCGTTATACAGACCCAAGAGACCCAGTACTTC. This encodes CSVIQTQETQYF. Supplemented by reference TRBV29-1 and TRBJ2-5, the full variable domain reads SAVISQKPSRDICQRGTSLTIQCQVDSQVTMMFWYRQQPGQSLTLIATANQGSEATYESGFVIDKFPISRPNLTFSTLTVSNMSPEDSSIYLCSVIQTQETQYFGPGTRLLVL.

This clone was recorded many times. CDR3 nucleotides: TGTGCCAGCAGTGCACAGGGAACCCAGCATTTT. Amino acids: CASSAQGTQHF. This chain connects TRBV2 to TRBJ1-5, with D tentatively TRBD1 (6 bases). V was pared by 4 bases and J by 11 bases, with 9 bases between. This CDR3 is built from 11 residues. CDR1 and CDR2 (germline): SNHLY, FYNNEI.

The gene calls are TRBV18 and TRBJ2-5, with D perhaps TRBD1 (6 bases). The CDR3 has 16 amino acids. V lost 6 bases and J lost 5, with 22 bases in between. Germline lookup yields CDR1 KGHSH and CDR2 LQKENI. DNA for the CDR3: TGTGCCAGCTCCGAAAAACAGGGCTACAGTTCTGAGACCCAGTACTTC. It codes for CASSEKQGYSSETQYF.

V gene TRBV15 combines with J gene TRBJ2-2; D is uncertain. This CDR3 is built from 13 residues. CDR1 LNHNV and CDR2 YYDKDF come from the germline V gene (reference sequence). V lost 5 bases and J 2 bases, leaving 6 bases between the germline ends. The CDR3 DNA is TGTGCCACCAGCGCGCCCAACACCGGGGAGCTGTTTTTT. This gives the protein CATSAPNTGELFF.